This T cell receptor beta chain appears in the sequencing data of a study of T-cell reconstitution after alpha-beta-depleted transplantation in children. Per the germline V gene, CDR1 is MNHNS and CDR2 is SASEGT. This CDR3 comprises 12 residues. Trimming removed 5 bases at V and 6 bases at J, with 10 bases between. Construction of the TCRbeta library involved unique molecular identifiers. In TCRdb, the PCR reads were re-called with MiXCR into one record per CDR3 protein. This table holds approximately 200,000 distinct CDR3 sequences, approximately 14% found once. This sequence joins TRBV6-1 and TRBJ1-1; D call uncertain. The origin of this receptor is a human donor who donated a stem cell graft to a child with acute lymphoblastic leukemia. The input for sequencing was PBMCs from the stem cell graft donor, taken from the stem cell graft. Here the CDR3 reads CASSTETSEAFF. The CDR3 DNA follows: TGTGCCAGCAGTACAGAAACCTCTGAAGCTTTCTTT.